This T cell receptor (beta chain) was found in a study of response to subunit inactivated influenza vaccine. TCRdb reanalysed the RT-PCR reads using MiXCR and keeps one entry per CDR3 protein. The sample yields over 750,000 distinct CDR3 sequences, over 20% seen once. Per the germline V gene, CDR1 is ENHRY and CDR2 is SYGVKD. The CDR3 runs 15 residues. V lost 10 bases and J 1 base, leaving 19 bases between the germline ends. The sequence came from a man in his fifties or sixties who received an inactivated influenza vaccine. The chain carries TRBV10-3 and TRBJ2-5; perhaps D is TRBD1 or TRBD2 (7 bases each). Sequences were derived from PBMCs from blood, sampled 4 to 6 days after vaccination. CDR3 amino acids: CATGRGDSLQETQYF. As DNA, the CDR3 is TGTGCCACGGGCCGGGGGGACAGCCTCCAAGAGACCCAGTACTTC.